This T cell receptor beta chain was found in a study of early T cells in non-severe SARS-CoV-2 infection. Study-wide points: VDJdb matching favored anti-spike CD8 responses, missing private and CD4 specificities.

Germline-derived CDR1 and CDR2 are KGHSH and LQKENI. V lost 3 bases to trimming and J lost 6 bases; unmatched junction nucleotides: 19. This CDR3 is built from 20 residues. There are many counts of this clonotype. The target antigen is unknown. TCRdb processed the 5' RACE reads anew with MiXCR; each CDR3 protein has one entry. The top ten hold approximately 15% of the sample, which has about 60,000 distinct CDR3 sequences, just under 9% seen once. The rearrangement links TRBV18 to TRBJ2-5; 13 bases match TRBD2. Sequenced sample: whole blood. The TCR comes from an adult who was a healthcare worker with PCR-confirmed SARS-CoV-2 infection or an uninfected control (not recorded which). The CDR3 protein is CASSPMVGLAGAPDKQTQYF. For the CDR3, the DNA is TGTGCCAGCTCACCTATGGTTGGACTAGCGGGAGCCCCCGACAAACAGACCCAGTACTTC.